Shown below are 28 T cell receptor beta chains from a single sample sequenced in a study of T cells in Graves' hyperthyroidism and ophthalmopathy. Regions amplified from RNA transcripts were the TCR beta CDR3 regions. First-round RT-PCR targeting the TCR CDR3 was performed with the HTBI primer set. One entry per CDR3 protein, called by TCRdb with MiXCR from the multiplex PCR reads. This sample has 450,000 to 600,000 distinct CDR3 sequences, with 15% to 20% found just once. The sample was blood. These receptors originate from a man between 35 and 55 years old with Graves' ophthalmopathy.

The chain joins TRBV6-2 or TRBV6-3 to TRBJ2-1, with a tentative D call TRBD2 (5 bases). V was shortened by 6 bases and J by 7 bases, with 13 bases between the two germline ends. The CDR3 consists of 13 residues. Germline CDR1 is MNHEY and CDR2 is SVGEGT. CDR3 residues: CASRLEVGNEQFF. The CDR3 DNA reads TGTGCCAGCAGGTTGGAGGTGGGAAATGAGCAGTTCTTC.

Notes on this clonotype: One end of the junction varies from germline; a read error may be responsible. V usage is TRBV6-1 and J usage is TRBJ2-1, with D uncertain. Looked up from germline, CDR1 is MNHNS and CDR2 is SASEGT. The CDR3 extends over 14 amino acids. The DNA of the CDR3 is TGTTCCAGCAGTGAAGCGCGCATCTACAATGAGCAGTTCTTC. Translating it yields CSSSEARIYNEQFF.

This clonotype was counted at least ten times. V gene TRBV2 combines with J gene TRBJ2-7, with 8 nucleotides matching TRBD1. Germline V CDR1 and CDR2: SNHLY, FYNNEI. This CDR3 contains 14 residues. The V and J ends lost 9 bases and 6 bases, in that order; junction bases with no gene match: 13. This CDR3 is CASVPPGQGREQYF. The DNA for the CDR3 is TGTGCCAGTGTACCCCCAGGACAGGGTCGCGAGCAGTACTTC.

This clonotype was detected ten times or more. The chain recombines TRBV7-2 with TRBJ1-2, with D possibly being TRBD1 (5 bases). V was shortened by 0 bases and J by 2 bases, with 10 bases between the two germline ends. There are 15 residues in the CDR3. Germline V gene lookup returns CDR1 SGHTA and CDR2 FQGNSA. CDR3 coding DNA: TGTGCCAGCAGCTTAGCGCGGCAGGGAAACTATGGCTACACCTTC. It encodes CASSLARQGNYGYTF.

This clonotype was counted ten times or more. The gene calls are TRBV3-1 and TRBJ2-7, with D unclear. The CDR3 contains 12 residues. Germline V gene lookup returns CDR1 LGHDT and CDR2 YNNKEL (reference sequence). Trimming removed 4 bases at V and 3 bases at J, with 7 bases between. The CDR3 loop reads CASSRDLYEQYF. CDR3 nucleotide sequence: TGTGCCAGCAGCCGCGACCTCTACGAGCAGTACTTC.

The chain uses TRBV7-3 and TRBJ2-2; TRBD2 aligns across 10 bases. The CDR3 is 14 amino acids. J gave up 7 bases and V 4 bases, and 3 bases lay outside the gene matches. Germline V CDR1 and CDR2: SGHTA, FQGTGA. DNA for the CDR3: TGTGCCAGCAGCTCGGGGACTAGCGACGGGGAGCTGTTTTTT. This codes for CASSSGTSDGELFF.

Many counts were recorded for this clonotype. The chain uses TRBV2 and TRBJ1-4; tentative D call: TRBD1 (6 bases). The CDR3 runs to 13 residues. The V gene's germline CDR1 is SNHLY and CDR2 FYNNEI. V was shortened by 9 bases and J by 3 bases, with 11 bases between the two germline ends. The CDR3 DNA reads TGTGCCAGTTACAGGGATTCTAATGAAAAACTGTTTTTT. Translating it yields CASYRDSNEKLFF. Looking up the rest from reference TRBV2 and TRBJ1-4 gives the full variable domain: EPEVTQTPSHQVTQMGQEVILRCVPISNHLYFYWYRQILGQKVEFLVSFYNNEISEKSEIFDDQFSVERPDGSNFTLKIRSTKLEDSAMYFCASYRDSNEKLFFGSGTQLSVL.

The rearrangement uses TRBV20-1 and TRBJ2-2; either TRBD1 or TRBD2 may fit D (5 bases each). Germline values: CDR1 DFQATT, CDR2 SNEGSKA (reference sequence). Trimming took 6 bases from V and 2 from J, leaving 13 bases between them. The CDR3 spans 14 residues. Written as DNA, the CDR3 is TGCAGTGCCGGGGCAGGAGTTAACACCGGGGAGCTGTTTTTT. Amino acid sequence: CSAGAGVNTGELFF.

This rearrangement joins TRBV27 to TRBJ2-5; tentatively, D is TRBD2 (6 bases). The germline CDR1 and CDR2 sequences are MNHEY and SMNVEV (reference sequence). Trimming removed 6 bases from V and 9 bases from J, with 17 bases in between. The CDR3 is 13 amino acids. The CDR3 loop is CASSAGPARAQYF. The CDR3 bases are TGTGCCAGCAGCGCGGGACCCGCGCGGGCCCAGTACTTC.

Many counts were recorded for this clonotype. This chain links TRBV5-1 with TRBJ2-1; TRBD2 is a possible D gene (6 bases). Trimming pared 4 bases from V and 0 bases from J, leaving 14 bases between. CDR1 is SGHRS and CDR2 is YFSETQ in the germline V gene. The CDR3 sequence is 16 residues long. CDR3 nucleotides: TGCGCCAGCAGCCCGGGAGCAGGAGACTCCTACAATGAGCAGTTCTTC. Protein: CASSPGAGDSYNEQFF.

This clonotype was picked up many times. The chain uses TRBV2 and TRBJ1-2; D is possibly TRBD1 (5 bases). Trimming pared 3 bases from V and 4 bases from J, leaving 6 bases between. The CDR3 spans 12 residues. Germline V gives CDR1 SNHLY, CDR2 FYNNEI. The CDR3 nucleotides are TGTGCCAGCAGTGACGGGGGCTATGGCTACACCTTC. Translating gives CASSDGGYGYTF.

This clonotype was counted a few times. The genes are TRBV7-2 and TRBJ2-2; TRBD2 matches at 11 bases. V lost 2 bases, J lost 4 bases, and 12 bases stayed unmatched. Germline V lookup: CDR1 SGHTA, CDR2 FQGNSA. The CDR3 spans 19 residues. CDR3 sequence reads: CASSLRLAGGHPSTGELFF. CDR3 nucleotide sequence: TGTGCCAGCAGCTTAAGGCTAGCGGGAGGTCATCCCTCCACCGGGGAGCTGTTTTTT.

The gene calls are TRBV11-2 and TRBJ2-2, with D perhaps TRBD1 (5 bases). V gave up 1 base and J gave up 9 bases, with 12 bases separating them. Germline loops: CDR1 SGHAT, CDR2 FQNNGV. The CDR3 is 14 amino acids. This CDR3 is CASSLARVERELFF. The CDR3 region has the DNA TGTGCCAGCAGCTTAGCCAGGGTAGAGAGGGAGCTGTTTTTT.

The CDR3 protein is CASSQDLLGQGGSGYTF. For the CDR3, the DNA is TGCGCCAGCAGCCAAGATCTCCTGGGGCAGGGAGGCAGTGGCTACACCTTC. The chain joins TRBV4-1 to TRBJ1-2; perhaps TRBD1 as D (5 bases). CDR1 and CDR2 from the germline V gene are MGHRA and YSYEKL. Deletions cut 0 bases from V and 7 bases from J, with 21 bases between. The CDR3 totals 17 residues.

This clonotype was seen more than once but under ten times. The chain carries TRBV20-1 and TRBJ1-5, with D unclear. Trimming shortened V by 6 bases and J by 2 bases, and 11 bases separated the two germline ends. The CDR3 is made up of 13 amino acids. CDR1 and CDR2 from the germline V gene are DFQATT and SNEGSKA (reference sequence). The CDR3 bases are TGCAGTGCCGTAGGGAAGGGCAATCAGCCCCAGCATTTT. It encodes CSAVGKGNQPQHF.

The chain uses TRBV20-1 and TRBJ1-1; D is unresolved. The CDR3 has 12 amino acids. The germline gives CDR1 DFQATT, CDR2 SNEGSKA (reference sequence). V lost 3 bases, J lost 1 base, and 6 bases lay in between. The chain's CDR3 is CSARGWNTEAFF. CDR3 DNA sequence: TGCAGTGCTAGGGGGTGGAACACTGAAGCTTTCTTT.

This chain links TRBV12-3 or TRBV12-4 with TRBJ1-2; 7 bases match TRBD1. This CDR3 is built from 14 residues. Trimming cost V 4 bases and J 6 bases; bases outside gene matches: 8. The CDR3, as DNA: TGTGCCAGCAGTTCCCGACAGGGTAGGGATGGCTACACCTTC. Translated, it gives CASSSRQGRDGYTF.

This clonotype appeared a few times. The chain employs TRBV7-6 and TRBJ1-4, with D maybe TRBD1 (6 bases). Germline CDR1 is SGHVS and CDR2 is FNYEAQ. The CDR3 covers 15 residues. V gave up 6 bases and J gave up 4 bases, with 15 bases separating them. The CDR3 nucleotides are TGTGCCAGCAGTTCAATTGGACAGAATAATGAAAAACTGTTTTTT. Its protein is CASSSIGQNNEKLFF.

This clonotype occurred many times. The chain has TRBV5-1 and TRBJ1-1; D unresolved. This CDR3 contains 12 residues. Germline loops: CDR1 SGHRS, CDR2 YFSETQ. Trimming cost V 4 bases and J 4 bases, with 8 bases left between them. The CDR3 sequence is CASSPGATEAFF. CDR3 coding DNA: TGCGCCAGCAGCCCGGGAGCCACTGAAGCTTTCTTT.

This rearrangement joins TRBV27 to TRBJ1-5; 7 bases fit TRBD1. The V and J ends lost 6 bases and 3 bases, in that order; junction bases with no gene match: 8. The CDR3 has 15 residues. CDR1 MNHEY and CDR2 SMNVEV come from the germline V gene (reference sequence). The CDR3 region is CASSRNRGANQPQHF. In DNA form, the CDR3 reads TGTGCCAGCAGCCGGAACAGGGGAGCCAATCAGCCCCAGCATTTT.

In this sample, this clonotype turned up many times. The chain joins TRBV7-3 to TRBJ2-3, with 8 bases lining up with TRBD2. V shed 5 bases and J 1 base; nucleotides not matched to a gene: 8. Germline lookup yields CDR1 SGHTA and CDR2 FQGTGA. The CDR3 contains 16 residues. The CDR3 is CASSLGGAGGTDTQYF. Written as DNA, the CDR3 is TGTGCCAGCAGCCTCGGGGGGGCGGGAGGCACAGATACGCAGTATTTT.

In regard to this clonotype: A much larger clone lies one base from this, so it may be a read error. This sequence joins TRBV3-1 and TRBJ1-1, with D perhaps TRBD1 (5 bases). The V end lost 4 bases, the J end lost 4 bases, and 16 bases lay between the germline ends. Germline CDR1 LGHDT, CDR2 YNNKEL (reference sequence). The CDR3 contains 15 residues. DNA of the CDR3: TGTGCCAGCAGCCCTCCCCAGGGTAAGGGCACTGAAGCTTTCTTT. As protein: CASSPPQGKGTEAFF.

This clonotype was found a few times. The rearrangement links TRBV6-1 to TRBJ2-7; TRBD1 is a possible D gene (5 bases). The CDR3 is 15 residues long. Germline-derived CDR1 and CDR2 are MNHNS and SASEGT. V was trimmed by 6 bases and J by 3 bases, leaving 18 bases between them. CDR3 loop: CASSQGEDIGYEQYF. The CDR3, as DNA: TGTGCCAGCAGCCAAGGAGAGGACATCGGCTACGAGCAGTACTTC.

Here the CDR3 reads CASSPTTGGHGYTF. The CDR3 DNA reads as TGCGCCAGCAGCCCAACTACAGGGGGCCATGGCTACACCTTC. The chain links TRBV5-1 to TRBJ1-2; 9 bases are shared with TRBD1. CDR1 SGHRS and CDR2 YFSETQ come from the germline V gene. The CDR3 consists of 14 residues. J was trimmed by 6 bases and V by 4 bases; bases with no gene match: 7.

V and J are TRBV6-2 or TRBV6-3 and TRBJ2-7; D remains ambiguous. The V gene lost 2 bases and the J gene lost 5 bases, with 16 bases spanning the gap. The V gene's germline CDR1 is MNHEY and CDR2 SVGEGT. This CDR3 comprises 15 residues. This CDR3 is CASSYDGKQANEQYF. CDR3 sequence (DNA): TGTGCCAGCAGTTACGATGGCAAACAAGCTAACGAGCAGTACTTC.

This clonotype has a handful of counts. The chain employs TRBV3-1 and TRBJ2-4; 8 bases fit TRBD2. The CDR3 runs to 17 residues. The germline gives CDR1 LGHDT, CDR2 YNNKEL (reference sequence). Trimming removed 5 bases from V and 3 bases from J; junction bases left unmatched: 12. This CDR3 is CASSGPRRAGGKNIQYF. DNA for the CDR3: TGTGCCAGCAGCGGTCCCCGCCGGGCGGGGGGCAAAAACATTCAGTACTTC.

This clonotype was counted at least ten times. This chain uses TRBV11-2 with TRBJ2-7; 7 nucleotides line up with TRBD1. Germline values: CDR1 SGHAT, CDR2 FQNNGV. There are 14 residues in the CDR3. The junction had 9 bases not matched to a gene; V was cut back by 6 bases and J by 4 bases. The CDR3 DNA is TGTGCCAGCAGAGCCGGGACAGTCTCATACGAGCAGTACTTC. Translating gives CASRAGTVSYEQYF.

Comments on this clonotype: A read error may be the cause here, since a much bigger clone is one base away. This rearrangement joins TRBV6-1 to TRBJ1-1, with D maybe TRBD1 (6 bases). Looked up from germline, CDR1 is MNHNS and CDR2 is SASEGT. Trimming shortened V by 8 bases and J by 6 bases, and 13 bases separated the two germline ends. The CDR3 totals 12 residues. The CDR3 reads CASAKRGSEAFF. The DNA for the CDR3 is TGTGCCAGCGCCAAGAGGGGGTCTGAAGCTTTCTTT.